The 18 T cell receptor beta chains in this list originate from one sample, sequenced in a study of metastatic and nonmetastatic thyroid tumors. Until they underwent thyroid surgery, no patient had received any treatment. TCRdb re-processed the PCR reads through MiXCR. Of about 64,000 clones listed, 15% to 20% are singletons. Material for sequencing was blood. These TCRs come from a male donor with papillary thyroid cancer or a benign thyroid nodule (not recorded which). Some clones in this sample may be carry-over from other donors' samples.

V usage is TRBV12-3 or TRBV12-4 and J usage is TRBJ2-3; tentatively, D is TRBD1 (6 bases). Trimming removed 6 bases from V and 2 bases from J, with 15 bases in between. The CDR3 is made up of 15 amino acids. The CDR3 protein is CASSFVGALTDTQYF. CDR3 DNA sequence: TGTGCCAGCAGCTTTGTGGGGGCTCTCACAGATACGCAGTATTTT.

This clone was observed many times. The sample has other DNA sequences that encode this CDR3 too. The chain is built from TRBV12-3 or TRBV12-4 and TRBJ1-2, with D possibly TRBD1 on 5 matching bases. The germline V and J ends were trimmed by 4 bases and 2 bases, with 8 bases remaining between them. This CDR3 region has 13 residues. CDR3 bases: TGTGCCAGCAGTTCCAGGGAAAACTATGGCTACACCTTC. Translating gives CASSSRENYGYTF.

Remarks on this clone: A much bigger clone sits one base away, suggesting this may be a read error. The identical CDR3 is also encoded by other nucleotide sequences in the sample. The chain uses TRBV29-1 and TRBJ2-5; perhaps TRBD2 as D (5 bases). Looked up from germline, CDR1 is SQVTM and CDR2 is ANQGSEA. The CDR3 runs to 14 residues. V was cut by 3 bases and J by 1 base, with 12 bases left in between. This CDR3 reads CSVEAGGLQETQYF. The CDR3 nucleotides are TGCAGCGTTGAGGCGGGTGGCCTCCAAGAGACCCAGTACTTC.

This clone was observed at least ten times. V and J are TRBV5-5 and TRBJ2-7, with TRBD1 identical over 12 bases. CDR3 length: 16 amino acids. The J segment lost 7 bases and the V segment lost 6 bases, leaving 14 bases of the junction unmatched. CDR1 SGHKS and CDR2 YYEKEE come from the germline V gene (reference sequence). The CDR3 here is CASTSDPGQGAREQYF. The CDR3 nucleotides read TGTGCCAGCACCTCTGATCCGGGACAGGGGGCGCGGGAGCAGTACTTC.

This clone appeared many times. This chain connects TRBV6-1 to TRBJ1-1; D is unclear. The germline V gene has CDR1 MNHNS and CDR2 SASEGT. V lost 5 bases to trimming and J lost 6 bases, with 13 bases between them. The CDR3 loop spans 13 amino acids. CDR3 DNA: TGTGCCAGCAGTTTGACGGGCAAATCTGAAGCTTTCTTT. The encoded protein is CASSLTGKSEAFF.

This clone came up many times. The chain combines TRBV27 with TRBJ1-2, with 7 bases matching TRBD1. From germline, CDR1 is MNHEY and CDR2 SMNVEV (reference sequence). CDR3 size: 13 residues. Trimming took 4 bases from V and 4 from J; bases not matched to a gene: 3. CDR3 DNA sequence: TGTGCCAGCAGTTCCGGGACAGCCTATGGCTACACCTTC. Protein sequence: CASSSGTAYGYTF.

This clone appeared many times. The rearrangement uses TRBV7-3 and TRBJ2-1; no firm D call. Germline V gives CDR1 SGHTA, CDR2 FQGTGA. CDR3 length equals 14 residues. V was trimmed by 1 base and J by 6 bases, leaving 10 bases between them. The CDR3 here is CASSLNLGLNEQFF. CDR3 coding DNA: TGTGCCAGCAGCTTAAATCTCGGGCTCAATGAGCAGTTCTTC.

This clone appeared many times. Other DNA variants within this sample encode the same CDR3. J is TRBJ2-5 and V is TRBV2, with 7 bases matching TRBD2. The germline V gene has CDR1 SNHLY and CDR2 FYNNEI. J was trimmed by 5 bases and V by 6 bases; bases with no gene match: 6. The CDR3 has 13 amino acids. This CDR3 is CASRRTSRETQYF. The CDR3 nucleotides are TGTGCCAGCAGGCGGACTAGTCGGGAGACCCAGTACTTC.

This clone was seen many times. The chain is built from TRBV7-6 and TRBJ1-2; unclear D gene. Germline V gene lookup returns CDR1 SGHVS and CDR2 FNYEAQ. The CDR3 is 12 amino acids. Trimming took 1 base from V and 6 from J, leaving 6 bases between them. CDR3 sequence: CASSLDGNGYTF. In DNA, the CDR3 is TGTGCCAGCAGCTTAGATGGTAATGGCTACACCTTC. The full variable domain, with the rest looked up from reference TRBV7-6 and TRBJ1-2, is GAGVSQSPRYKVTKRGQDVALRCDPISGHVSLYWYRQALGQGPEFLTYFNYEAQQDKSGLPNDRFSAERPEGSISTLTIQRTEQRDSAMYRCASSLDGNGYTFGSGTRLTVV.

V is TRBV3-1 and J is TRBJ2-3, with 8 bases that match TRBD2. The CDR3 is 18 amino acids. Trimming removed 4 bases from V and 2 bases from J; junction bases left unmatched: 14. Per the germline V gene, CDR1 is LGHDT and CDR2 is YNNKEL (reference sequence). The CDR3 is CASSPPPASGRLTDTQYF. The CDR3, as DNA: TGTGCCAGCAGCCCACCTCCGGCTAGCGGGCGACTCACAGATACGCAGTATTTT.

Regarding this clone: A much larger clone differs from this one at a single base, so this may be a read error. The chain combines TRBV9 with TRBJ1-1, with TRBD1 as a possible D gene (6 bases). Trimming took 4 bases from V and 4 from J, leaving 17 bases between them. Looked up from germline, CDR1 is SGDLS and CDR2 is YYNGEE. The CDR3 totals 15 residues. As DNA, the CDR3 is TGTGCCAGCAGCTCGCGGGGGGCGATGCTCACTGAAGCTTTCTTT. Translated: CASSSRGAMLTEAFF.

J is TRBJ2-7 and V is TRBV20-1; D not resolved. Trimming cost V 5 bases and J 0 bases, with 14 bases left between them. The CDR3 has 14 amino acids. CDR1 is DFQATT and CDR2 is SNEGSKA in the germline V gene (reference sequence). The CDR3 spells CSAADSKSSYEQYF. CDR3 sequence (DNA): TGCAGTGCTGCCGACTCGAAAAGCTCCTACGAGCAGTACTTC.

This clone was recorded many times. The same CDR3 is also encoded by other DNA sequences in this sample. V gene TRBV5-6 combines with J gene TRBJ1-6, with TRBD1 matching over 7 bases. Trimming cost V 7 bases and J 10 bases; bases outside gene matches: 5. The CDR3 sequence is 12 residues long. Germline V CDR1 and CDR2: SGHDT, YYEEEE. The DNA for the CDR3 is TGTGCCAGCCGACAGGGACGCTCACCCCTCCACTTT. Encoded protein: CASRQGRSPLHF.

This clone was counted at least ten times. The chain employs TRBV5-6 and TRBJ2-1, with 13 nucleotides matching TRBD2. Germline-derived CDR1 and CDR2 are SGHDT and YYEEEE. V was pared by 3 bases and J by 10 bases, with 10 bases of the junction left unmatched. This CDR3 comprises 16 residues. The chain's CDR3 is CASSSFGLAGAGEQFF. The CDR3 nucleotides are TGTGCCAGCAGCTCCTTCGGACTAGCGGGAGCCGGCGAGCAGTTCTTC.

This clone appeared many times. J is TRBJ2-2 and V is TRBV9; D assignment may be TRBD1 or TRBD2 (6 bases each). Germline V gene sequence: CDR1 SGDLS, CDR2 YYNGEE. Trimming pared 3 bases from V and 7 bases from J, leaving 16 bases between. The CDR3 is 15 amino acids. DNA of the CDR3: TGTGCCAGCAGCGCCGGGGCTAGGGGGGTCGGGGAGCTGTTTTTT. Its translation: CASSAGARGVGELFF. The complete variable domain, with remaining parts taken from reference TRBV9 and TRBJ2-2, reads DSGVTQTPKHLITATGQRVTLRCSPRSGDLSVYWYQQSLDQGLQFLIQYYNGEERAKGNILERFSAQQFPDLHSELNLSSLELGDSALYFCASSAGARGVGELFFGEGSRLTVL.

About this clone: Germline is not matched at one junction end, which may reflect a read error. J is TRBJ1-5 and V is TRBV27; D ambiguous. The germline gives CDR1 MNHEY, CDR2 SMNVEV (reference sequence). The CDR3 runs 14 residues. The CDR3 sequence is CASSLAAINQPEHF. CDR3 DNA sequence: TGTGCCAGCAGTTTAGCAGCTATCAATCAGCCCGAGCATTTT.

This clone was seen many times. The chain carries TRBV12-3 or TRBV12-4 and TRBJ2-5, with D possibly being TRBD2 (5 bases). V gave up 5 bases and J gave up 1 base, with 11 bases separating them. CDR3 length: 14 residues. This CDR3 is CASSLGLSQETQYF. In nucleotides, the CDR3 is TGTGCCAGCAGTCTAGGACTGAGCCAAGAGACCCAGTACTTC.

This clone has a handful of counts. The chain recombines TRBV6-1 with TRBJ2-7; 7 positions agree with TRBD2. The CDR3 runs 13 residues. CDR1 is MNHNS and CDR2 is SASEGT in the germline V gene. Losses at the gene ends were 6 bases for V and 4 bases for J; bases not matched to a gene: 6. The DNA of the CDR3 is TGTGCCAGCAGCCTTGGGGGGGGTTACGAGCAGTACTTC. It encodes CASSLGGGYEQYF.